This is a list of T cell receptor beta chains from one sample in a study of a mutant IDH1 vaccine in newly diagnosed glioma. No antigen is known for these receptors. The repertoire was sequenced with immunoSEQ multiplex PCR; TCRdb's copy has only in-frame clones and lacks some. The table includes about 36,000 clones, roughly 79% detected once. The source material was PBMCs, sampled from a glioma patient whose treatment included an IDH1 peptide vaccine. These receptors all stem from a man between 50 and 59 years old with glioma. Each CDR3 is given with its conserved first and last residue.

TRBV2 CASFGQIAGGPSETQYF
TRBV11-2 CASSPPEWDTQYF
TRBV10-3 CAIKAGPDTEAFF
TRBV7-9 CASSLDRLAPFGNSPLHF
TRBV27 CASSSRRTGGHNEQFF
TRBV27 CASRKQGVVGEQYF
TRBV5-1 CASSQTRGSNTEAFF
TRBV20-1 CSAESGTQYF
TRBV9 CASSVETAPDTQYF
TRBV28 CASSLWGSDVELFF
TRBV5-4 CASSSVRDTQETQYF
TRBV5-1 CASSRVAGTDTQYF